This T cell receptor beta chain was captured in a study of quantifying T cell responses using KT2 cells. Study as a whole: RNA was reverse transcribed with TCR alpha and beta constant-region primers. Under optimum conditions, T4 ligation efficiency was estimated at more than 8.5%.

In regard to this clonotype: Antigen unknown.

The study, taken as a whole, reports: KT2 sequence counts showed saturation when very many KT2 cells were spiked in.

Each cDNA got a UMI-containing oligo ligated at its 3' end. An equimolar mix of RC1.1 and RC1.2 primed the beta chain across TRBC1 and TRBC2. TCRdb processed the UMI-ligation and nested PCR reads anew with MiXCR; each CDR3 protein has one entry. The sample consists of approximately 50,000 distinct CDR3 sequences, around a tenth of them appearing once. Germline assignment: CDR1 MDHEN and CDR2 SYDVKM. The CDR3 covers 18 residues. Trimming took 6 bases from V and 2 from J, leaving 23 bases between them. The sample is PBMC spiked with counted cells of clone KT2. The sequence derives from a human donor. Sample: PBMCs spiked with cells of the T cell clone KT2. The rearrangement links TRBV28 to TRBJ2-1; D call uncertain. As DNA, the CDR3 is TGTGCCAGCAGCCGTACCCCCTATGTGGAAACGACCTACAATGAGCAGTTCTTC. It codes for CASSRTPYVETTYNEQFF.